This T cell receptor beta chain was sequenced during a study of cytomegalovirus exposure and HLA in healthy donors. Concerning this clone: The antigen remains undetermined.

The PCR ran on 60 Vbeta and 13 Jbeta primers. The repertoire was sequenced with immunoSEQ multiplex PCR; TCRdb's copy has only in-frame clones and lacks some. The sample has tens of thousands of clones, roughly nine tenths seen once. General study results and limits: In presence/absence analyses, roughly uniform sequencing depth across donors was assumed. Overall, 164 TCR beta chains were annotated as cytomegalovirus-associated. It was reported in a later analysis that an Asian-associated ancestry cluster showed fewer N-insertions than the approximately 670-donor mean.

Germline trimming cut 6 bases from V and 9 bases from J; bases unmatched to any gene: 7. There are 12 residues in the CDR3. CDR1 MNHNS and CDR2 SASEGT come from the germline V gene. The chain combines TRBV6-1 with TRBJ1-2, with 7 bases identical to TRBD1. This receptor was obtained from a man between 25 and 39 years old in good health and CMV-seropositive. The material sequenced was PBMCs. The CDR3 coding sequence is TGTGCCAGCAGGGGACAGCAGATGCGCTACACCTTC. Amino acid sequence: CASRGQQMRYTF.